The rows below give T cell receptor beta chains drawn from one sample of a study of beta chain features in type 1 diabetes. The repertoire was sequenced with immunoSEQ multiplex PCR; TCRdb's copy has only in-frame clones and lacks some. The top ten clones hold around 0.015% of a sample with 280,000 or so clones, about 15% of them seen once. The sequenced sample consisted of naive CD4+ T cells from blood. The receptors derive from a young man with type 1 diabetes. CDR3s include the opening cysteine and the closing phenylalanine or tryptophan. D genes are given only for firm matches. Where a row states a size, it is once, few, many or the class of an expanded clone; other rows omit it.

d_call	v_call	j_call	clone_size	cdr3_aa	cdr3_nt
.	TRBV14	TRBJ2-7	.	CASTTQTGKEQYF	TGTGCCAGCACCACCCAGACGGGGAAAGAGCAGTACTTC
.	TRBV18	TRBJ1-2	.	CASSPEGGGYTF	TGTGCCAGCTCACCGGAGGGCGGTGGCTACACCTTC
.	TRBV10-3	TRBJ1-5	few	CAISESLFGDTEVGLDQPQHF	TGTGCCATCAGTGAGTCGCTTTTTGGGGACACCGAAGTAGGATTGGATCAGCCCCAGCATTTT
TRBD2	TRBV4-3	TRBJ2-7	few	CASSQTGTSGSYEQYF	TGCGCCAGCAGCCAAACCGGGACTAGCGGCTCCTACGAGCAGTACTTC
.	TRBV7-2	TRBJ1-6	.	CASSLTPGAYYNSPLHF	TGTGCCAGCAGCTTAACCCCAGGGGCTTACTATAATTCACCCCTCCACTTT
.	TRBV21-1	TRBJ2-7	.	CASSIGLCEQYF	TGTGCCAGCAGCATAGGACTTTGCGAGCAGTACTTC
TRBD1	TRBV4-3	TRBJ2-1	.	CASSQDGTGAYEQFF	TGCGCCAGCAGCCAAGATGGGACAGGGGCCTATGAGCAGTTCTTC
.	TRBV11-2	TRBJ1-4	few	CASSPSGSENEKLFF	TGTGCCAGCAGCCCGAGTGGGTCGGAGAATGAAAAACTGTTTTTT
.	TRBV25-1	TRBJ2-7	.	CASSARTGREQYF	TGTGCCAGCAGTGCCCGGACTGGTAGGGAGCAGTACTTC
.	TRBV9	TRBJ2-5	.	CASSVSERGGRETQYF	TGTGCCAGCAGCGTGAGCGAAAGAGGAGGACGAGAGACCCAGTACTTC
.	TRBV20-1	TRBJ2-1	.	CSASRTDEQFF	TGCAGTGCTAGCCGCACGGATGAGCAGTTCTTC